These T cell receptor beta chains were read from a single sample in a study of monozygotic twins with inflammatory bowel disease. Using the 5' RACE reads, TCRdb records one entry per CDR3 protein without DNA. This sample's table has more than 350,000 distinct CDR3 sequences. The sequenced material came from blood. Source of these receptors: a human donor with ulcerative colitis or Crohn's disease, or a healthy co-twin of an affected twin (not recorded which). CDR3s include the opening cysteine and the closing phenylalanine or tryptophan.

V	J	CDR3
TRBV6-1	TRBJ1-1	CASSRLIGVSTEAFF
TRBV29-1	TRBJ2-1	CSVEKSTYNEQFF
TRBV11-2	TRBJ2-3	CASSSHVGTTVTDTQFF
TRBV5-5	TRBJ1-1	CASSLFRGEGEAFF
TRBV27	TRBJ2-7	CASSLGFGTGSYEQYF
TRBV29-1	TRBJ1-5	CSVSTDSNQPQHF
TRBV3-1	TRBJ2-2	CASSQDLGRSAGELFF
TRBV7-3	TRBJ2-1	CASSLWAGTYNEQFF
TRBV2	TRBJ1-1	CASSAYTGGQTEAFF
TRBV10-3	TRBJ1-3	CAISESQVGTIYF
TRBV7-9	TRBJ1-5	CASSQQDYQPQHF
TRBV12-3/TRBV12-4	TRBJ2-3	CASSPEPDTQYF
TRBV6-5	TRBJ2-7	CASSSPTGLVQYF
TRBV20-1	TRBJ1-2	CSAFWTGASDGYTF
TRBV7-8	TRBJ1-4	CASSLGGQASLKLFF
TRBV6-5	TRBJ2-3	CASSYKGGDTQYF
TRBV29-1	TRBJ2-4	CSVETGGSKNIQYF
TRBV29-1	TRBJ2-7	CSVPSAESSYEQYF
TRBV20-1	TRBJ2-2	CSANGPLNTGELFF
TRBV29-1	TRBJ2-3	CSVPSGALTDTQYF
TRBV5-6	TRBJ1-1	CASSGGVRMNTEAFF
TRBV20-1	TRBJ2-3	CSARSTSGTDRRTDTQYF
TRBV7-9	TRBJ2-1	CASSLAGQVSYNEQFF
TRBV12-3/TRBV12-4	TRBJ2-3	CASSFAGRTSGGYTDTQYF
TRBV27	TRBJ2-1	CASSLETPGALEQFF
TRBV4-2	TRBJ1-2	CASSHVYVDGDYGYTF
TRBV18	TRBJ2-1	CASSPSAPARSYNEQFF
TRBV2	TRBJ1-1	CASSEAGPNTEAFF
TRBV2	TRBJ1-1	CDSSEVRGGLAFF
TRBV10-3	TRBJ2-7	CAVSGQDISYEQYF
TRBV11-2	TRBJ2-3	CASSGRKGGGNPTDTQYF
TRBV30	TRBJ2-3	CAFQLAGLIHTDTQYF
TRBV4-1	TRBJ2-7	CASSQDSGLSYEQYF
TRBV12-3/TRBV12-4	TRBJ2-2	CASRLSGITGELFF
TRBV6-2/TRBV6-3	TRBJ2-1	CASSYVNGRGKPDLQFF
TRBV11-3	TRBJ2-1	CASSLSGMGYNEQFF
TRBV2	TRBJ1-5	CASSDRVEQPQHF
TRBV18	TRBJ1-3	CASSLQGAGNTIYF
TRBV7-2	TRBJ2-5	CASSRPESETQYF
TRBV24-1	TRBJ1-2	CATSLSGVDGYTF
TRBV10-3	TRBJ2-1	CAISGSPEGNEQFF
TRBV20-1	TRBJ2-1	CSARVGSGIYNEQFF
TRBV7-2	TRBJ2-2	CASSVQGPVNTGELFF
TRBV7-9	TRBJ1-4	CASSLGQGDTNEKLFF
TRBV12-3/TRBV12-4	TRBJ1-5	CASTAFNQPQHF
TRBV6-5	TRBJ2-6	CASSYLRGNSGANVLTF
TRBV12-3/TRBV12-4	TRBJ2-5	CASSLVGRKTQYF
TRBV7-3	TRBJ2-6	CASSSGQGGRGANVLTF
TRBV4-2	TRBJ2-7	CASSQDFAVSYEQYF
TRBV7-9	TRBJ1-1	CASSYRGIGEAFF
TRBV7-2	TRBJ1-2	CASSLGSGNGYTF
TRBV14	TRBJ2-5	CASSQDRGTQYF
TRBV19	TRBJ2-1	CASSIRDRPNNEQFF
TRBV7-2	TRBJ2-7	CASSFDLDGYEQYF
TRBV24-1	TRBJ2-5	CATSGLGGSTETQYF